Shown below are 21 T cell receptor beta chains from a single sample sequenced in a study of T-cell reconstitution after alpha-beta-depleted transplantation in children. Preparing the TCRbeta library involved the use of unique molecular identifiers. Each CDR3 protein gets one entry after TCRdb re-called the PCR reads with MiXCR. Among a few hundred thousand distinct CDR3 sequences listed, approximately 23% were seen once. This specimen consisted of PBMCs, mostly from graft donor cells, obtained 180 days after TCRalphabeta/CD19-depleted stem cell transplant. The receptor source for this set is a male patient aged 10 to 17 who had a stem cell transplant for acute lymphoblastic leukemia, so the T cells may come from the graft donor.

This clonotype was detected only a few times. CDR3: CASSPGLLNEQFF. CDR3 nucleotide sequence: TGCGCCAGCAGTCCCGGACTTTTGAATGAGCAGTTCTTC. The chain couples TRBV10-1 to TRBJ2-1; D is perhaps TRBD2 (5 bases). The CDR3 covers 13 residues. The ends were cut back, 5 bases at V and 7 bases at J, with 12 bases in the middle. Germline assignment: CDR1 WNHNN and CDR2 SYGVQD (reference sequence).

The chain combines TRBV6-5 with TRBJ1-4, with a weak D call TRBD1 (6 bases). V lost 2 bases, J lost 7 bases, and 14 bases lay in between. Germline CDR1 reads MNHEY; CDR2 reads SVGAGI. The CDR3 runs to 15 residues. The CDR3, as DNA: TGTGCCAGCAGTTACATCGGGGGGCGCCGTGAAAAACTGTTTTTT. Amino acid sequence: CASSYIGGRREKLFF.

V and J are TRBV5-1 and TRBJ2-1, with D maybe TRBD1 (6 bases). This CDR3 spans 15 amino acids. CDR1 and CDR2 from the germline V gene are SGHRS and YFSETQ. V was clipped by 0 bases and J by 4 bases, with 11 bases between them. Here the CDR3 reads CASSLEGERYNEQFF. The CDR3 DNA reads as TGCGCCAGCAGCTTGGAGGGGGAGAGGTACAATGAGCAGTTCTTC.

The genes are TRBV29-1 and TRBJ1-4; 10 nucleotides match TRBD1. The CDR3 has 15 residues. Per the germline V gene, CDR1 is SQVTM and CDR2 is ANQGSEA. J lost 8 bases, V lost 6 bases, and 12 bases had no gene match. As DNA, the CDR3 is TGCAGCGTGGCACGACAGGGGGCGAGAAACGAAAAACTGTTTTTT. It specifies CSVARQGARNEKLFF. Full variable domain (outside the CDR3, taken from reference TRBV29-1 and TRBJ1-4): SAVISQKPSRDICQRGTSLTIQCQVDSQVTMMFWYRQQPGQSLTLIATANQGSEATYESGFVIDKFPISRPNLTFSTLTVSNMSPEDSSIYLCSVARQGARNEKLFFGSGTQLSVL.

A few counts support this clonotype. The V gene is TRBV9, the J gene TRBJ2-7, with 10 nucleotides matching TRBD1. Germline V gives CDR1 SGDLS, CDR2 YYNGEE. This CDR3 is built from 14 residues. Germline trimming cut 2 bases from V and 5 bases from J; bases unmatched to any gene: 4. As DNA, the CDR3 is TGTGCCAGCAGCGTCAGACAGGGGGCGGACGAGCAGTACTTC. This translates into CASSVRQGADEQYF.

Only a few counts were recorded for this clonotype. This chain links TRBV5-6 with TRBJ2-1; a possible D gene is TRBD2 (6 bases). The ends were cut back, 2 bases at V and 6 bases at J, with 24 bases in the middle. CDR1 and CDR2 (germline): SGHDT, YYEEEE. There are 18 residues in the CDR3. The CDR3: CASSLGLGFQRVANEQFF. The CDR3 DNA follows: TGTGCCAGCAGCTTAGGGCTAGGATTCCAGCGGGTGGCCAATGAGCAGTTCTTC.

The V gene is TRBV2, the J gene TRBJ2-3; D gene uncertain. The CDR3 contains 10 residues. V gave up 7 bases and J gave up 6 bases, with 5 bases separating them. CDR1 and CDR2 from the germline V gene are SNHLY and FYNNEI. CDR3 protein: CASKRDTQYF. CDR3 nucleotides: TGTGCCAGCAAGAGGGATACGCAGTATTTT. The full variable domain, with the rest looked up from reference TRBV2 and TRBJ2-3, is EPEVTQTPSHQVTQMGQEVILRCVPISNHLYFYWYRQILGQKVEFLVSFYNNEISEKSEIFDDQFSVERPDGSNFTLKIRSTKLEDSAMYFCASKRDTQYFGPGTRLTVL.

Only a few counts were recorded for this clonotype. This rearrangement joins TRBV5-1 to TRBJ2-7; D not resolved. CDR3 length: 12 amino acids. V lost 1 base and J lost 6, with 8 bases in between. In germline, CDR1 is SGHRS, CDR2 YFSETQ. The CDR3 here is CASSLSLGEQYF. CDR3 bases: TGCGCCAGCAGCTTGTCCCTCGGCGAGCAGTACTTC.

The V and J genes are TRBV28 and TRBJ1-2; no firm D call. The CDR3 covers 14 residues. Germline loops: CDR1 MDHEN, CDR2 SYDVKM. With 6 bases removed from V and 3 bases from J, the gap between germline ends came to 14 bases. The CDR3 DNA reads as TGTGCCAGCAGCCTAGGCGGCCCCCACTATGGCTACACCTTC. Its translation: CASSLGGPHYGYTF.

This clonotype was detected ten times or more. This sequence joins TRBV4-2 and TRBJ2-2; 10 bases are shared with TRBD2. V gave up 2 bases and J gave up 0 bases; unmatched junction bases: 3. From germline, CDR1 is LGHNA and CDR2 YNFKEQ. The CDR3 totals 17 residues. In DNA, the CDR3 is TGTGCCAGCAGCCAACGAGCGGGAGGGACGAACACCGGGGAGCTGTTTTTT. Encoded protein: CASSQRAGGTNTGELFF.

V is TRBV9 and J is TRBJ2-1; 10 nucleotides agree with TRBD2. Germline V gene lookup returns CDR1 SGDLS and CDR2 YYNGEE. V trimming: 6 bases; J trimming: 2 bases; junction bases outside the gene matches: 2. The CDR3 contains 14 residues. CDR3 region: CASTGLATYNEQFF. DNA for the CDR3: TGTGCCAGCACGGGACTAGCGACCTACAATGAGCAGTTCTTC.

Turning to this clonotype: This could be a read error, since a much larger clone is one nucleotide away. The CDR3 DNA reads TGTGCCAGCAGTATCCCTAAGGAGAGTGATGGCTACACCTTC. It specifies CASSIPKESDGYTF. The chain has TRBV6-1 and TRBJ1-2; D is unclear. The CDR3 contains 14 residues. Trimming cost V 5 bases and J 6 bases, with 16 bases left between them. Germline CDR1 and CDR2: MNHNS and SASEGT.

This clonotype was counted between two and nine times. The CDR3 region has the DNA TGTGCCAGCACCCAAGGAGGGGGGTACAATGAGCAGTTCTTC. Protein sequence: CASTQGGGYNEQFF. V gene TRBV6-1 combines with J gene TRBJ2-1, with D perhaps assigned TRBD1 or TRBD2 (6 bases each). Germline V lookup: CDR1 MNHNS, CDR2 SASEGT. Trimming cost V 7 bases and J 4 bases, with 14 bases left between them. The CDR3 contains 14 residues.

The V and J genes are TRBV19 and TRBJ2-1; D possibly corresponds to TRBD1 (5 bases). This CDR3 is built from 16 residues. CDR1 and CDR2 from the germline V gene are LNHDA and SQIVND (reference sequence). V lost 8 bases and J lost 8, with 25 bases in between. CDR3 amino acids: CASDLNGRVVIDEQFF. The DNA of the CDR3 is TGTGCCAGTGATCTAAACGGCAGGGTGGTTATCGATGAGCAGTTCTTC.

This chain joins TRBV11-1 and TRBJ2-5; TRBD1 agrees at 12 bases. The CDR3 consists of 15 residues. Trimming removed 6 bases from V and 5 bases from J; junction bases left unmatched: 7. Germline CDR1 reads SGHAT; CDR2 reads FQDESV (reference sequence). This CDR3 reads CASRAGTGGGETQYF. In DNA form, the CDR3 reads TGTGCCAGCAGAGCCGGGACAGGGGGCGGGGAGACCCAGTACTTC. Combining the CDR3 with reference TRBV11-1 and TRBJ2-5 gives the whole variable domain EAEVAQSPRYKITEKSQAVAFWCDPISGHATLYWYRQILGQGPELLVQFQDESVVDDSQLPKDRFSAERLKGVDSTLKIQPAELGDSAMYLCASRAGTGGGETQYFGPGTRLLVL.

The chain joins TRBV7-3 to TRBJ2-1, with D tentatively TRBD1 or TRBD2 (7 bases each). The CDR3 loop spans 14 amino acids. The germline V gene encodes CDR1 SGHTA and CDR2 FQGTGA. V was cut by 0 bases and J by 9 bases, with 12 bases left in between. The CDR3 DNA follows: TGTGCCAGCAGCTTAACGGGGGGGACAGCTGAGCAGTTCTTC. Translating gives CASSLTGGTAEQFF.

The rearrangement uses TRBV7-9 and TRBJ2-3, with D tentatively TRBD2 (5 bases). Trimming removed 1 base at V and 0 bases at J, with 14 bases between. In germline, CDR1 is SEHNR, CDR2 FQNEAQ (reference sequence). The CDR3 loop spans 17 amino acids. The CDR3 nucleotides read TGTGCCAGCAGCTTAGACCCGCGGGCTACTAGCACAGATACGCAGTATTTT. Protein product: CASSLDPRATSTDTQYF.

In its sample, this clonotype was seen once. This chain joins TRBV6-5 and TRBJ1-5; possible D gene TRBD1, 5 bases. Trimming stripped 0 bases from V and 6 bases from J, with 21 bases between. This CDR3 region has 18 residues. CDR1 and CDR2 (germline): MNHEY, SVGAGI. The CDR3 is CASSYSGRLNHRGQPQHF. The CDR3 DNA is TGTGCCAGCAGTTACTCGGGACGCCTTAACCACCGGGGTCAGCCCCAGCATTTT.

This chain joins TRBV11-3 and TRBJ2-1, with D hard to call. The CDR3 runs to 15 residues. The germline V gene encodes CDR1 SGHNT and CDR2 YENEEA. Trimming stripped 1 base from V and 3 bases from J, with 10 bases between. CDR3 coding DNA: TGTGCCAGCAGCTTAGGGACCATGATCTACAATGAGCAGTTCTTC. Translated, it gives CASSLGTMIYNEQFF.

The chain links TRBV5-1 to TRBJ2-7, with D tentatively TRBD1 (6 bases). Germline CDR1 SGHRS, CDR2 YFSETQ. The CDR3 loop spans 15 amino acids. V was pared by 4 bases and J by 2 bases, with 16 bases between. The CDR3 DNA follows: TGCGCCAGCAGCCCCTGGACAGTTTCCCCCTACGAGCAGTACTTC. Translating gives CASSPWTVSPYEQYF.

V and J are TRBV27 and TRBJ1-1; D perhaps matches TRBD1 (6 bases). This CDR3 contains 15 residues. V was shortened by 3 bases and J by 8 bases, with 19 bases between the two germline ends. Germline assignment: CDR1 MNHEY and CDR2 SMNVEV (reference sequence). The CDR3 is CASSFFWGPLREAFF. Written as DNA, the CDR3 is TGTGCCAGCAGTTTCTTCTGGGGGCCTCTGAGGGAAGCTTTCTTT.